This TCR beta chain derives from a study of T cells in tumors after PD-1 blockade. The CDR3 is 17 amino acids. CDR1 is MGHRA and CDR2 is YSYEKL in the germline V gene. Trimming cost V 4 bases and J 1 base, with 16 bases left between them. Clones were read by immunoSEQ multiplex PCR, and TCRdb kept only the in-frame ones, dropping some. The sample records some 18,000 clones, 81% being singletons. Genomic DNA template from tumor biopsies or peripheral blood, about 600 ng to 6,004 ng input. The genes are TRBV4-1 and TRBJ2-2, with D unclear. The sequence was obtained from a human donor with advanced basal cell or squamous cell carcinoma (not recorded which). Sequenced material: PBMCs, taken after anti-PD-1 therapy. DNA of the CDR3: TGCGCCAGCAGCCCGATGGTGACGAGTCAGAACACCGGGGAGCTGTTTTTT. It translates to CASSPMVTSQNTGELFF.